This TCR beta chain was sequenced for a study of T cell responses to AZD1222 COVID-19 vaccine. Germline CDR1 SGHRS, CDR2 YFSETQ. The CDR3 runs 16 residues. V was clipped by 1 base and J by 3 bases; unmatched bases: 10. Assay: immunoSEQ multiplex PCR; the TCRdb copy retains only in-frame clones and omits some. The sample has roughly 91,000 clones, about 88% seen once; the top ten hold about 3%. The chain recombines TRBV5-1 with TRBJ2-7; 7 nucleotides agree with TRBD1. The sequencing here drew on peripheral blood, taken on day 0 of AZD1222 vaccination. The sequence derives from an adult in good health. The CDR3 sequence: CASSLSRQGKGYEQYF. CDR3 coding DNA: TGCGCCAGCAGCTTGTCCAGACAGGGCAAGGGCTACGAGCAGTACTTC.